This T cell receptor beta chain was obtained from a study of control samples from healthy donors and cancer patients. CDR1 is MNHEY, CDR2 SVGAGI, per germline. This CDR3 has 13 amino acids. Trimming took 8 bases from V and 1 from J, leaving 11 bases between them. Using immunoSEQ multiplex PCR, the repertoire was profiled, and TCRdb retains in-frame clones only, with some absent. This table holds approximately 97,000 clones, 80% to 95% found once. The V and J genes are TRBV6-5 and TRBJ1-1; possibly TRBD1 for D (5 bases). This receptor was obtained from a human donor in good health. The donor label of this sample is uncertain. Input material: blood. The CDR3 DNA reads TGTGCCAGCGGGAAACAGGAGAACACTGAAGCTTTCTTT. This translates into CASGKQENTEAFF.